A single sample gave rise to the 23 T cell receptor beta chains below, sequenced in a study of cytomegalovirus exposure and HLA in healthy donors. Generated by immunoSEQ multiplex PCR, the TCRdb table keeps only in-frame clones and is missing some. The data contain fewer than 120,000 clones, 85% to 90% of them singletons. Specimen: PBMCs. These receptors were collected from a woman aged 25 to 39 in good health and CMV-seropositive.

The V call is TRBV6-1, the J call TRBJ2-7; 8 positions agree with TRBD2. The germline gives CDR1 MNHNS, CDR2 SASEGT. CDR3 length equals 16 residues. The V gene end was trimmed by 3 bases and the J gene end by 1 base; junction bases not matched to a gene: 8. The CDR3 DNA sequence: TGTGCCAGCAGTGACTATAGCGGGGCGGGATCCTACGAGCAGTACTTC. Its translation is CASSDYSGAGSYEQYF.

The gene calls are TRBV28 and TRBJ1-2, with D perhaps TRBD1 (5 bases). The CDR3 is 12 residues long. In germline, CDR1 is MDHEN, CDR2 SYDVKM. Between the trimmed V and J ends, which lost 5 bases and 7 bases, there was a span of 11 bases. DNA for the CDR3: TGTGCCAGCAGTACAGGTCCCTTTGGCTACACCTTC. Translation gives CASSTGPFGYTF.

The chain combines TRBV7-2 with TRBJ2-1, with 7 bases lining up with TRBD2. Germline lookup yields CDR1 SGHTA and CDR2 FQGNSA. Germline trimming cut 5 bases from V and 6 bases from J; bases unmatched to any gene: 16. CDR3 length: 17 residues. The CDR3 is CASSPRRKGSGLNEQFF. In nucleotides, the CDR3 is TGTGCCAGCAGCCCACGCAGGAAAGGTAGCGGGCTCAATGAGCAGTTCTTC.

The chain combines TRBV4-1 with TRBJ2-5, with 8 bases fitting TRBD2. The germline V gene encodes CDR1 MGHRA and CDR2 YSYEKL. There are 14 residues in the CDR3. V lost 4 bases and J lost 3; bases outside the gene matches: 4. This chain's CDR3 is CASSPGLAEETQYF. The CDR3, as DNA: TGCGCCAGCAGCCCAGGACTAGCCGAAGAGACCCAGTACTTC.

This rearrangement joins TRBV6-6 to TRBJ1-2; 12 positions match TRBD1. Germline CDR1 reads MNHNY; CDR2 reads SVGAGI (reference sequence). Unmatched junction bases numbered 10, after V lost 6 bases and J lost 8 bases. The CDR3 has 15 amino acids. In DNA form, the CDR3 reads TGTGCCAGCAGCCCAGGGACAGGGGGCGCAAGAGGCTACACCTTC. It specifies CASSPGTGGARGYTF.

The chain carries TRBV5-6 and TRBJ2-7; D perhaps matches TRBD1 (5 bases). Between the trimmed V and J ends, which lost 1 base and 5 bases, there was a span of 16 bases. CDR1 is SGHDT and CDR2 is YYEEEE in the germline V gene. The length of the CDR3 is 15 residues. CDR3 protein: CASSLFLVSGHEQYF. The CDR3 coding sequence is TGTGCCAGCAGCTTGTTTCTAGTGTCAGGGCACGAGCAGTACTTC. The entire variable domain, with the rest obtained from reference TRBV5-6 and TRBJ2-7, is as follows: DAGVTQSPTHLIKTRGQQVTLRCSPKSGHDTVSWYQQALGQGPQFIFQYYEEEERQRGNFPDRFSGHQFPNYSSELNVNALLLGDSALYLCASSLFLVSGHEQYFGPGTRLTVT.

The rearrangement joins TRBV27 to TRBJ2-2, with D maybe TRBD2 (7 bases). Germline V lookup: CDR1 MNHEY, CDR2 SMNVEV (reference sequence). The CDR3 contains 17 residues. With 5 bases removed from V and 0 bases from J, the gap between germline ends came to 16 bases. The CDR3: CASSPLGGAANTGELFF. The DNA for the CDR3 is TGTGCCAGCAGTCCCCTGGGGGGGGCCGCGAACACCGGGGAGCTGTTTTTT.

The CDR3 protein is CASSQINTEAFF. The CDR3 DNA reads TGTGCCAGCAGCCAGATTAACACTGAAGCTTTCTTT. V is TRBV11-2 and J is TRBJ1-1; the D is unclear. The CDR3 contains 12 residues. CDR1 is SGHAT and CDR2 is FQNNGV in the germline V gene. Deletions cut 5 bases from V and 2 bases from J, with 6 bases between.

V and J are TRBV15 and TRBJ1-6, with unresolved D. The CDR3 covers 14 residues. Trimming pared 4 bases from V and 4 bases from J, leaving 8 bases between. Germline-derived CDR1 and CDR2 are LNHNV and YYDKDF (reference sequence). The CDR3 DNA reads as TGTGCCACCAGCATCACACGATATAATTCACCCCTCCACTTT. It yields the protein CATSITRYNSPLHF.

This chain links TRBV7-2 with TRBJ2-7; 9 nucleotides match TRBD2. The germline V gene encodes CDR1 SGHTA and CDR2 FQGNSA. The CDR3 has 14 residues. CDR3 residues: CATASGGHSYEQYF. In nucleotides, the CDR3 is TGTGCAACCGCCAGCGGGGGGCACTCCTACGAGCAGTACTTC.

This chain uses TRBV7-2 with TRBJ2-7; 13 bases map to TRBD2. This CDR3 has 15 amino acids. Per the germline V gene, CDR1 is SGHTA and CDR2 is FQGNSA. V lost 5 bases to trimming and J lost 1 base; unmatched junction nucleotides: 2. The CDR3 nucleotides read TGTGCCAGCAGCCAGACTAGCGGGAGGTCCTACGAGCAGTACTTC. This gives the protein CASSQTSGRSYEQYF.

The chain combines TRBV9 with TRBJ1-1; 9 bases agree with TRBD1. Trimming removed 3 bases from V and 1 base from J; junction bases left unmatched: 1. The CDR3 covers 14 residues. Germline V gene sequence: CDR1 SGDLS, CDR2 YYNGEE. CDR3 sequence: CASSADRGNTEAFF. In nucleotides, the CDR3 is TGTGCCAGCAGCGCGGACAGGGGGAACACTGAAGCTTTCTTT. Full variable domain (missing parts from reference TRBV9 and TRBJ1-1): DSGVTQTPKHLITATGQRVTLRCSPRSGDLSVYWYQQSLDQGLQFLIQYYNGEERAKGNILERFSAQQFPDLHSELNLSSLELGDSALYFCASSADRGNTEAFFGQGTRLTVV.

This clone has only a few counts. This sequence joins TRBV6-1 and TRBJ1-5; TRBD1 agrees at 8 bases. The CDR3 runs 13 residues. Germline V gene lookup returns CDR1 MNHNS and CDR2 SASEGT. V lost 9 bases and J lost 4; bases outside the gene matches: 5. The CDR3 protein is CASRQGQNQPQHF. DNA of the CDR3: TGTGCCAGTCGACAGGGGCAAAATCAGCCCCAGCATTTT.

CDR3 coding DNA: TGCGCCAGCAGCCAAGGCAGGGGAACTGAAGCTTTCTTT. As protein: CASSQGRGTEAFF. The chain has TRBV4-1 and TRBJ1-1; perhaps TRBD1 as D (6 bases). Trimming shortened V by 1 base and J by 5 bases, and 8 bases separated the two germline ends. Germline-derived CDR1 and CDR2 are MGHRA and YSYEKL. This CDR3 has 13 amino acids.

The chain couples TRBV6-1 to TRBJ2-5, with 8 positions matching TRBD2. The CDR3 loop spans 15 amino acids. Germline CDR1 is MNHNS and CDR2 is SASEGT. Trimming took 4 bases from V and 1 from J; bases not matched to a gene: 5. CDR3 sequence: CASSVTGGFQETQYF. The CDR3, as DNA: TGTGCCAGCAGTGTCACGGGGGGGTTCCAAGAGACCCAGTACTTC.

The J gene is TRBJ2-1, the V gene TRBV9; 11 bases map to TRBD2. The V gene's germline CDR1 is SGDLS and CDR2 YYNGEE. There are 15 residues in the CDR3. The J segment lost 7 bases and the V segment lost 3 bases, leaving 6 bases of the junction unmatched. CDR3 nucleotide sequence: TGTGCCAGCAGCGCCGGGACTAGCGGACCGAATGAGCAGTTCTTC. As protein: CASSAGTSGPNEQFF.

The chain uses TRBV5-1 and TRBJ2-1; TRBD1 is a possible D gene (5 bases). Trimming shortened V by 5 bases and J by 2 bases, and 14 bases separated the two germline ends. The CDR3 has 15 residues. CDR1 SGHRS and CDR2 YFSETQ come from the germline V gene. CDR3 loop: CASRVDSPTYNEQFF. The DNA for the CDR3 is TGCGCCAGCAGGGTAGACAGTCCCACCTACAATGAGCAGTTCTTC.

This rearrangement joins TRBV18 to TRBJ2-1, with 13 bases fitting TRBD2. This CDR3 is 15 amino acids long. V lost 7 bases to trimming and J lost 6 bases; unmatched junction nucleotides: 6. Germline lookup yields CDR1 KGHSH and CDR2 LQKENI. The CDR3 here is CASCVLAGGPNEQFF. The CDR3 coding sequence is TGTGCCAGCTGCGTACTAGCGGGAGGGCCCAATGAGCAGTTCTTC.

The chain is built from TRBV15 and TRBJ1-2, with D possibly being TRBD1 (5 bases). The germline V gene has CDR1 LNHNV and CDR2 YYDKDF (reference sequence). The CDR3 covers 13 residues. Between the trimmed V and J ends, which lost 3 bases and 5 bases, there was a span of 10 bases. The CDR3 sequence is CATSSKTVYGYTF. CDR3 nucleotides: TGTGCCACCAGCAGTAAGACAGTATATGGCTACACCTTC.

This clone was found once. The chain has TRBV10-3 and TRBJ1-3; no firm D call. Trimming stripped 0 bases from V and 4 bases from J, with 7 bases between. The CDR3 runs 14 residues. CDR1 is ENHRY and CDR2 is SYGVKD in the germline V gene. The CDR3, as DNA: TGTGCCATCAGTGAGTCCTGGGCGGGAAACACCATATATTTT. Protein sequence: CAISESWAGNTIYF.

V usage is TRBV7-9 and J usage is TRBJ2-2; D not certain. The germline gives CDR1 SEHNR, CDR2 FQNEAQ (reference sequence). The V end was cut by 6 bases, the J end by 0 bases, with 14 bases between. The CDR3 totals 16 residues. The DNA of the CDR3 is TGTGCCAGCAGGAACCCCGACTGGCCGAACACCGGGGAGCTGTTTTTT. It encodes CASRNPDWPNTGELFF.

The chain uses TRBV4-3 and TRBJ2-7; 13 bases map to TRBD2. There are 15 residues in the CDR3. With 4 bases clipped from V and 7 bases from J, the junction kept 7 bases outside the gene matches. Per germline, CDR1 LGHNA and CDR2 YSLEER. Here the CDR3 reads CASSPGLAGPREQYF. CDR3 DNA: TGCGCCAGCAGCCCGGGACTAGCGGGACCAAGGGAGCAGTACTTC.

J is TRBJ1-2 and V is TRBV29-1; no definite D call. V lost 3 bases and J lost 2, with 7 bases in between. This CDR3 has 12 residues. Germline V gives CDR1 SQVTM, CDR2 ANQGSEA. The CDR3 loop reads CSVEHENYGYTF. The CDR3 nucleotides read TGCAGCGTTGAGCACGAGAACTATGGCTACACCTTC. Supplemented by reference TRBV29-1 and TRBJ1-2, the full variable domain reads SAVISQKPSRDICQRGTSLTIQCQVDSQVTMMFWYRQQPGQSLTLIATANQGSEATYESGFVIDKFPISRPNLTFSTLTVSNMSPEDSSIYLCSVEHENYGYTFGSGTRLTVV.